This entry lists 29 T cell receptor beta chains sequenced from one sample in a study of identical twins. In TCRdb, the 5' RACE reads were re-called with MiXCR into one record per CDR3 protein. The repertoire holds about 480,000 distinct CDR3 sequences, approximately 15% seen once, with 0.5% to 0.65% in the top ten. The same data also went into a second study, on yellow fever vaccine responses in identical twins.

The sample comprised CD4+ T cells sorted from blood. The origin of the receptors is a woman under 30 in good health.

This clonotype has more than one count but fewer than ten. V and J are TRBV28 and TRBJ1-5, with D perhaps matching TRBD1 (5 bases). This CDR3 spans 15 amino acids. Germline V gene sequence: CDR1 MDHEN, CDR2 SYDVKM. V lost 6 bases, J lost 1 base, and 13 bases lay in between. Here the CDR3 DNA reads TGTGCCAGCAGCCGTCGGGGGGTCAGCAATCAGCCCCAGCATTTT. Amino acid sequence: CASSRRGVSNQPQHF.

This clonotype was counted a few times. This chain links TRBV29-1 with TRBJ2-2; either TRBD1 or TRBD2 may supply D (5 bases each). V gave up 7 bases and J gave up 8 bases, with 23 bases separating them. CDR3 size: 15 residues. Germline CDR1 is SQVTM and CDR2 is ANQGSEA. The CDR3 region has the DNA TGCAGCGCAACCAGGGAGTCCGAAGTCAGGGGGGAGCTGTTTTTT. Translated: CSATRESEVRGELFF.

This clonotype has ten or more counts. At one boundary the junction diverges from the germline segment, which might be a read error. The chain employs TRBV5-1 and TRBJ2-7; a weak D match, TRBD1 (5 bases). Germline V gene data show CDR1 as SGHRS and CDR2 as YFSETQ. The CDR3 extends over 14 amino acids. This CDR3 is CASSLGQGPYEQYF. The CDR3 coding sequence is TGTGCCAGCAGCTTAGGGCAGGGCCCCTACGAGCAGTACTTC.

CDR3 in DNA: TGTGCCAGCAGCTCGGTAACTAGCTTCCACGAGCAGTACTTC. Encoded protein: CASSSVTSFHEQYF. This rearrangement joins TRBV11-2 to TRBJ2-7; D may be TRBD2 (6 bases). This CDR3 has 14 residues. Germline V lookup: CDR1 SGHAT, CDR2 FQNNGV. Trimming cost V 4 bases and J 5 bases, with 15 bases left between them.

CDR3 coding DNA: TGTGCCAGCAGCGTTACGGGCCCGCGCTACGAGCAGTACTTC. Translated: CASSVTGPRYEQYF. The chain has TRBV7-2 and TRBJ2-7; D is undetermined. V was pared by 5 bases and J by 3 bases, with 14 bases between. Germline V CDR1 and CDR2: SGHTA, FQGNSA. The CDR3 is made up of 14 amino acids.

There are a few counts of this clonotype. The CDR3 DNA follows: TGCGCCAGCAGCTTGGAAGGGGCCAGGGGAAGCGAAAAACTGTTTTTT. Protein: CASSLEGARGSEKLFF. This rearrangement joins TRBV5-1 to TRBJ1-4; D is possibly TRBD1 (6 bases). V was pared by 0 bases and J by 8 bases, with 17 bases between. CDR3 length: 16 residues. Germline lookup yields CDR1 SGHRS and CDR2 YFSETQ.

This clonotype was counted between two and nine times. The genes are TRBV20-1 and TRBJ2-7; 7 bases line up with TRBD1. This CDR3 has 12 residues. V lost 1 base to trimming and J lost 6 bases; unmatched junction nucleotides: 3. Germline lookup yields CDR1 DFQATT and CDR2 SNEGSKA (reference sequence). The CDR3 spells CSARGRQGEQYF. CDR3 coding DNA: TGCAGTGCTAGAGGGAGACAGGGCGAGCAGTACTTC.

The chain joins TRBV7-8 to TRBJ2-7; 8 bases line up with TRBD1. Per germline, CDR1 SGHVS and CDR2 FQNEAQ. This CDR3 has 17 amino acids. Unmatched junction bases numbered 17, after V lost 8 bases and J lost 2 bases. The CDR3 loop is CASGLRQGPYAAYEQYF. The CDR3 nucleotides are TGTGCCAGCGGTCTTCGACAGGGGCCGTATGCAGCCTACGAGCAGTACTTC.

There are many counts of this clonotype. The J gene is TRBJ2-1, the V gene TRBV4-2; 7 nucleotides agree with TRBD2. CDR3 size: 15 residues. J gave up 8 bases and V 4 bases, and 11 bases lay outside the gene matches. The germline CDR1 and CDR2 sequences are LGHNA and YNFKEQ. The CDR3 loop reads CASSRVSSGSYEQFF. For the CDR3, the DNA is TGTGCCAGCAGCCGAGTTTCTAGCGGTTCCTATGAGCAGTTCTTC.

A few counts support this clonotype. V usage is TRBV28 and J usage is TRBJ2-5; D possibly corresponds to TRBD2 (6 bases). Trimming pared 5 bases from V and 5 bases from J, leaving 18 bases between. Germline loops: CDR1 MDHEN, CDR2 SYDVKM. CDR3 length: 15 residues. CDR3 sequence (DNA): TGTGCCAGCAGTCGGGCGAGGGGAGGCGTGGAGACCCAGTACTTC. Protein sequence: CASSRARGGVETQYF.

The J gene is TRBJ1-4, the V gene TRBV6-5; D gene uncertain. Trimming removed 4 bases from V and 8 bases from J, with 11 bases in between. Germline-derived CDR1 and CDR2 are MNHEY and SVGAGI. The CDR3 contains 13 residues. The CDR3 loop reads CASSSGDNEKLFF. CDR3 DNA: TGTGCCAGCAGTTCCGGCGACAACGAAAAACTGTTTTTT.

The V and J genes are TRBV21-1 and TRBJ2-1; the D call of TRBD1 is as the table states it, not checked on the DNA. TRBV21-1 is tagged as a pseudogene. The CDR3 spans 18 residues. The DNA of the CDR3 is TGTGCCAGCAGCAAGGACAAAACCCGGGACAGGGGTTTGAATGAGCAGTTCTTC. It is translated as CASSKDKTRDRGLNEQFF.

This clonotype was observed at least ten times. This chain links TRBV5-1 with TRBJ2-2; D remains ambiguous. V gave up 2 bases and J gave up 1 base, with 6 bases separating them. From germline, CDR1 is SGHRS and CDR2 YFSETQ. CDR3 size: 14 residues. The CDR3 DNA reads TGCGCCAGCAGCTTATACCAGAACACCGGGGAGCTGTTTTTT. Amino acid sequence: CASSLYQNTGELFF.

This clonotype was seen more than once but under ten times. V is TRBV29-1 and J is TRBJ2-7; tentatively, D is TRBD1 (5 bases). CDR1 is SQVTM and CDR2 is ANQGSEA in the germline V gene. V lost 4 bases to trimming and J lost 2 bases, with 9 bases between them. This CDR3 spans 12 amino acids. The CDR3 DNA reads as TGCAGCGTTGTGGAAGGGGCCTACGAGCAGTACTTC. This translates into CSVVEGAYEQYF.

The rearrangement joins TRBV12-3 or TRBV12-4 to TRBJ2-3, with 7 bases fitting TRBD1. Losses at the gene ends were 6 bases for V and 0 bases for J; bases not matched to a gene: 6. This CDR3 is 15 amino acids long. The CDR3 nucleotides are TGTGCCAGCAGATCGGACAGGCCTAGCACAGATACGCAGTATTTT. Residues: CASRSDRPSTDTQYF.

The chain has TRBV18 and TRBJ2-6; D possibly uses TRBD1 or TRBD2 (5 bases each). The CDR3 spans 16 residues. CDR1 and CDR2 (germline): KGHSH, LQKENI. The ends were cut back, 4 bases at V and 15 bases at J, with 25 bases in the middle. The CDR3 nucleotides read TGTGCCAGCTCACGACCGGGGCAGGAAAGCCGACTCTCCCTGACTTTC. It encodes CASSRPGQESRLSLTF.

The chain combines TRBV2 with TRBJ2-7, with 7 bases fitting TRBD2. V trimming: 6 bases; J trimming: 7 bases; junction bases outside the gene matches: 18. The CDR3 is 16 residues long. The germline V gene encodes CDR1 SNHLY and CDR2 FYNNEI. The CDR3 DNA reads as TGTGCCAGCAGCCCCGTTCCCCCGGGACTAACAGAGGAGCAGTACTTC. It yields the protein CASSPVPPGLTEEQYF.

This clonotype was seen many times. In DNA, the CDR3 is TGCAGCGTTTACCGGGACAGGGACACAGATACGCAGTATTTT. Translation gives CSVYRDRDTDTQYF. V gene TRBV29-1 combines with J gene TRBJ2-3, with TRBD1 identical over 9 bases. J lost 2 bases, V lost 5 bases, and 5 bases had no gene match. Germline loops: CDR1 SQVTM, CDR2 ANQGSEA. CDR3 length: 14 amino acids.

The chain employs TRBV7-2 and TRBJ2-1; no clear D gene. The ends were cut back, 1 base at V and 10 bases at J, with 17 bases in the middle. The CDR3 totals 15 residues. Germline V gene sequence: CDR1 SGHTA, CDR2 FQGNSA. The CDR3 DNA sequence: TGTGCCAGCAGCTTAGTCCCCGCTGTGCGGAAGGAGCAGTTCTTC. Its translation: CASSLVPAVRKEQFF.

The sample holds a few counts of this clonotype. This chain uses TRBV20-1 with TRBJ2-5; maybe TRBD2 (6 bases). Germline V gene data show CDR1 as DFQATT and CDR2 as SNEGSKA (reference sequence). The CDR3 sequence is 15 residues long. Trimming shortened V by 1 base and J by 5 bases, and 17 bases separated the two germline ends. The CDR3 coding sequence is TGCAGTGCTAGAGTGATACCGGGGGTAGGCGAGACCCAGTACTTC. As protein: CSARVIPGVGETQYF.

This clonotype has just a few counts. The DNA for the CDR3 is TGTGCCAGCTCACCAAACGACTACGAGCAGTACTTC. Amino acid sequence: CASSPNDYEQYF. The chain employs TRBV18 and TRBJ2-7; D gene ambiguous. Germline lookup yields CDR1 KGHSH and CDR2 LQKENI. This CDR3 spans 12 amino acids. Trimming took off 2 bases at V and 3 bases at J, with 5 bases between the two ends.

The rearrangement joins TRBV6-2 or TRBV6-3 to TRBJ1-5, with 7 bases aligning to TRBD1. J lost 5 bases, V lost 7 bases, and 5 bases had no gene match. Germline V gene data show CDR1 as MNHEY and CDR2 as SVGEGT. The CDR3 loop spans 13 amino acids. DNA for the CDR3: TGTGCCAGCAAGGGGACAGCGGATCAGCCCCAGCATTTT. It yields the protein CASKGTADQPQHF.

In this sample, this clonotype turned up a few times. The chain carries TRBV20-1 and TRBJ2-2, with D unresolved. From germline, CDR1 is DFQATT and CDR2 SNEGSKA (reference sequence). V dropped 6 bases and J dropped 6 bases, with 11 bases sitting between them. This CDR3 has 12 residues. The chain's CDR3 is CSAGKWAGELFF. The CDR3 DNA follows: TGCAGTGCGGGGAAGTGGGCCGGGGAGCTGTTTTTT.

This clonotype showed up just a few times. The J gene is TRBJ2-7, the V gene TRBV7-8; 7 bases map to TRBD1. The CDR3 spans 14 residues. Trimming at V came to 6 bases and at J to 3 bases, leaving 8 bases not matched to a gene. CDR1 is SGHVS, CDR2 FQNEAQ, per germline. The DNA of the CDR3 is TGTGCCAGCAGTCTTGGGGACAGTCTCTACGAGCAGTACTTC. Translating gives CASSLGDSLYEQYF.

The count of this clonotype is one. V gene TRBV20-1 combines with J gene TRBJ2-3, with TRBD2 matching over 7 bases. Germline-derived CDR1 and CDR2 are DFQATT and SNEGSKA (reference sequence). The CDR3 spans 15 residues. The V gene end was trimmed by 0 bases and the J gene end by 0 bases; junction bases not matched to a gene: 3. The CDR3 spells CSARDAGESTDTQYF. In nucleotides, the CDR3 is TGCAGTGCTAGAGACGCGGGAGAGAGCACAGATACGCAGTATTTT.

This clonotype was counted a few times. Written as DNA, the CDR3 is TGTGCCAGCAGTCACGGGTCCTTCAACACTGAAGCTTTCTTT. Encoded protein: CASSHGSFNTEAFF. The chain links TRBV27 to TRBJ1-1; unclear D gene. Per the germline V gene, CDR1 is MNHEY and CDR2 is SMNVEV (reference sequence). Trimming took off 5 bases at V and 2 bases at J, with 12 bases between the two ends. This CDR3 has 14 residues.

The DNA of the CDR3 is TGTGCCAGCAGCCGTGGCGGGAAAGGCGAGCAGTTCTTC. As protein: CASSRGGKGEQFF. This sequence joins TRBV27 and TRBJ2-1; possibly TRBD2 for D (6 bases). Per the germline V gene, CDR1 is MNHEY and CDR2 is SMNVEV (reference sequence). The CDR3 contains 13 residues. V lost 6 bases to trimming and J lost 10 bases, with 16 bases between them.

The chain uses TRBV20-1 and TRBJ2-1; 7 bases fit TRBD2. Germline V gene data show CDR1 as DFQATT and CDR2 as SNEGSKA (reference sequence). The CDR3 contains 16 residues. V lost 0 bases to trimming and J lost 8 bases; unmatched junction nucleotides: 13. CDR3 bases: TGCAGTGCTAGAGATTTTGCGCGGGAGCCCAGCGATGAGCAGTTCTTC. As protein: CSARDFAREPSDEQFF.

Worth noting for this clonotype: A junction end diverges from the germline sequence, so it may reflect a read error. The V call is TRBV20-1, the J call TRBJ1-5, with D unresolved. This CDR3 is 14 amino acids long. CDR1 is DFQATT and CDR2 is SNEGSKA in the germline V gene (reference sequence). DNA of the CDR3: TGCGGTGCTAGAGATCCGGGCAGGAATCAGCCCCAGCATTTT. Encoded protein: CGARDPGRNQPQHF.